These 14 T cell receptor beta chains share one sample of origin, sequenced in a study of control samples from healthy donors and cancer patients. Sequencing used immunoSEQ multiplex PCR; TCRdb keeps in-frame clones, though not all of them. The sample's table shows under 200,000 clones. Sequencing input: blood. All receptors come from a woman aged 30 to 39 in good health.

V is TRBV7-8 and J is TRBJ1-3; D call uncertain. Germline CDR1 and CDR2: SGHVS and FQNEAQ. The CDR3 sequence is 15 residues long. Between the trimmed V and J ends, which lost 3 bases and 7 bases, there was a span of 16 bases. In nucleotides, the CDR3 is TGTGCCAGCAGCTTCCCCGCAGGTTTGGAGAACACCATATATTTT. The encoded protein is CASSFPAGLENTIYF.

V and J are TRBV5-6 and TRBJ2-7; D is possibly TRBD2 (6 bases). V shed 5 bases and J shed 4 bases, with 19 bases lying between them. The germline gives CDR1 SGHDT, CDR2 YYEEEE. CDR3 length equals 15 residues. The CDR3 loop is CASSSRGEGAYEQYF. Written as DNA, the CDR3 is TGTGCCAGCAGTTCCCGCGGGGAAGGGGCTTACGAGCAGTACTTC. Full variable domain (outside the CDR3, taken from reference TRBV5-6 and TRBJ2-7): DAGVTQSPTHLIKTRGQQVTLRCSPKSGHDTVSWYQQALGQGPQFIFQYYEEEERQRGNFPDRFSGHQFPNYSSELNVNALLLGDSALYLCASSSRGEGAYEQYFGPGTRLTVT.

V usage is TRBV6-4 and J usage is TRBJ1-6, with a tentative D call TRBD1 (5 bases). V lost 4 bases, J lost 10 bases, and 14 bases lay in between. CDR3 length: 14 amino acids. The V gene's germline CDR1 is MRHNA and CDR2 SNTAGT. CDR3 coding DNA: TGTGCCAGCAGTGCATATGGGGCTGGATCACCCCTCCACTTT. Its translation is CASSAYGAGSPLHF.

This chain connects TRBV5-5 to TRBJ1-5; TRBD1 agrees at 8 bases. After removal of 5 bases from V and 5 bases from J, the junction contained 9 bases not matched to a gene. Germline CDR1 SGHKS, CDR2 YYEKEE (reference sequence). The CDR3 length is 15 residues. CDR3 DNA sequence: TGTGCCAGCAGACTCAGGACAGGGCGGGATCAGCCCCAGCATTTT. Translation: CASRLRTGRDQPQHF.

The chain combines TRBV28 with TRBJ1-1; D is undetermined. V gave up 6 bases and J gave up 3 bases, with 5 bases separating them. CDR1 and CDR2 from the germline V gene are MDHEN and SYDVKM. The CDR3 loop spans 11 amino acids. The CDR3 sequence is CASSSYTEAFF. In nucleotides, the CDR3 is TGTGCCAGCAGCTCGTACACTGAAGCTTTCTTT.

The chain carries TRBV2 and TRBJ2-7; TRBD1 matches 7 bases. Germline CDR1 reads SNHLY; CDR2 reads FYNNEI. V lost 5 bases to trimming and J lost 9 bases; unmatched junction nucleotides: 10. The CDR3 runs 13 residues. CDR3 loop: CASSWDRAQGQYF. The CDR3 nucleotides are TGTGCCAGCAGTTGGGACAGAGCCCAGGGGCAGTACTTC.

Concerning this clone: Relative to the germline gene, one junction end is altered; a read error may explain this. V is TRBV7-7 and J is TRBJ1-4; D unclear. The CDR3 sequence is 17 residues long. Germline CDR1 SSHAT, CDR2 FNYEAQ (reference sequence). This chain's CDR3 is CASSLALPGATNEKLFF. CDR3 coding DNA: TGTGCTAGCAGCTTAGCCCTCCCCGGTGCAACTAATGAAAAACTGTTTTTT.

V gene TRBV7-6 combines with J gene TRBJ2-2; TRBD1 agrees at 9 bases. This CDR3 is built from 17 residues. With V trimmed by 4 bases and J by 5 bases, 11 bases remained unmatched. Germline V lookup: CDR1 SGHVS, CDR2 FNYEAQ. CDR3 nucleotides: TGTGCCAGCAGCTCAATTAGGGGACAGGGCGAAACCGGGGAGCTGTTTTTT. Translated: CASSSIRGQGETGELFF.

This chain uses TRBV5-1 with TRBJ1-1; weak D call: TRBD1 (5 bases). Trimming removed 3 bases at V and 3 bases at J, with 15 bases between. Germline V gene sequence: CDR1 SGHRS, CDR2 YFSETQ. This CDR3 is 15 amino acids long. The CDR3 DNA reads as TGCGCCAGCAGCTCATGGAGGGACGGGGACACTGAAGCTTTCTTT. Translation: CASSSWRDGDTEAFF.

CDR3 nucleotide sequence: TGTGCCAGCAGCGTCAACAGCTATGGCTACACCTTC. Translated, it gives CASSVNSYGYTF. The chain uses TRBV7-2 and TRBJ1-2; D gene unclear. The CDR3 has 12 amino acids. Trimming stripped 5 bases from V and 4 bases from J, with 8 bases between. CDR1 is SGHTA and CDR2 is FQGNSA in the germline V gene.

The CDR3 loop reads CASSRGQVYNSPLHF. In DNA, the CDR3 is TGTGCCAGCAGCCGCGGACAGGTCTATAATTCACCCCTCCACTTT. The chain joins TRBV5-8 to TRBJ1-6; 7 nucleotides align to TRBD1. CDR3 size: 15 residues. The junction had 4 bases not matched to a gene; V was cut back by 4 bases and J by 3 bases. CDR1 and CDR2 (germline): SGHTS, YDEGEE.

CDR3 sequence (DNA): TGTGCCAGCAGTCTACCCGGCGGGACCCTGGGCACTGAAGCTTTCTTT. Amino acid sequence: CASSLPGGTLGTEAFF. The chain carries TRBV28 and TRBJ1-1; the D gene is possibly TRBD1 (5 bases). This CDR3 contains 16 residues. Trimming removed 5 bases from V and 4 bases from J, with 20 bases in between. Looked up from germline, CDR1 is MDHEN and CDR2 is SYDVKM.

The J gene is TRBJ1-4, the V gene TRBV7-2; possibly TRBD1 for D (5 bases). CDR3 length equals 13 residues. The V end was cut by 3 bases, the J end by 5 bases, with 7 bases between. The germline CDR1 and CDR2 sequences are SGHTA and FQGNSA. In nucleotides, the CDR3 is TGTGCCAGCAGCTTGGGGCCGAATGAAAAACTGTTTTTT. It is translated as CASSLGPNEKLFF.

This sequence joins TRBV5-6 and TRBJ1-1; D may be TRBD1 (5 bases). The CDR3 totals 14 residues. V was shortened by 2 bases and J by 4 bases, with 12 bases between the two germline ends. CDR1 SGHDT and CDR2 YYEEEE come from the germline V gene. The CDR3 loop reads CASSLWGGGTEAFF. The CDR3 coding sequence is TGTGCCAGCAGCTTATGGGGCGGGGGCACTGAAGCTTTCTTT.